These T cell receptor beta chains were read from a single sample in a study of shared clonotypes between healthy human individuals. Repertoires were generated with immunoSEQ multiplex PCR, while TCRdb's copy carries only in-frame clones and drops some. The sample records about 2 million clones, roughly 94% being singletons. What was sequenced was naive CD8+ T cells sorted from blood. The receptors stem from a man aged 18 to 30 in good health. Both conserved end residues are part of each CDR3. Fields, in order: clone size, J gene, D gene, V gene, CDR3 DNA, CDR3 protein. The D gene is left open where the match is weak. Size is omitted from some rows. Given values are once, few, many or a class for expanded clones.

-	TRBJ2-1	-	TRBV7-2	TGTGCCAGCAGCTTAGAGGGTGGCTCCTACAATGAGCAGTTCTTC	CASSLEGGSYNEQFF
once	TRBJ2-1	-	TRBV4-3	TGCGCCAGCAGCCAAGATGCCCCCCATGAGCAGTTCTTC	CASSQDAPHEQFF
-	TRBJ2-7	-	TRBV4-3	TGCGCCAGCAGCCCCGGGGGCGGGTCCTACGAGCAGTACTTC	CASSPGGGSYEQYF
-	TRBJ2-7	-	TRBV30	TGTGCCTGGAGCGCCGGGGTTAACCTCTACGAGCAGTACTTC	CAWSAGVNLYEQYF
-	TRBJ1-3	TRBD1	TRBV5-6	TGTGCCAGCAGCTCTATGACAGGGCCCGGAAACACCATATATTTT	CASSSMTGPGNTIYF
-	TRBJ2-5	-	TRBV6-5	TGTGCCAGCACCGAACAGGGATTACAGACCCAGTACTTC	CASTEQGLQTQYF
-	TRBJ2-7	TRBD1	TRBV16	TGTGCCAGCAGCCAATCGGGACAGGGTAACGAGCAGTACTTC	CASSQSGQGNEQYF
-	TRBJ2-7	-	TRBV29-1	TGCAGCGTTTTAAACCAGGGACGCGAGCAGTACTTC	CSVLNQGREQYF
-	TRBJ2-7	TRBD2	TRBV4-3	TGCGCCAGCAGCCAGGATCCTTGGGGAGGGGCCTACGAGCAGTACTTC	CASSQDPWGGAYEQYF
-	TRBJ2-6	-	TRBV5-1	TGCGCCAGCAGCTTGGGCAGGGAGCCCTCTGGGGCCAACGTCCTGACTTTC	CASSLGREPSGANVLTF
once	TRBJ2-7	-	TRBV6-6	TGTGCCAGCAGTTACGGAGCGGGTAACGAGCAGTACTTC	CASSYGAGNEQYF
-	TRBJ2-7	TRBD2	TRBV9	TGTGCCAGCAGCTCCCGGACTAGCGGGGGTGGCACCTACGAGCAGTACTTC	CASSSRTSGGGTYEQYF
-	TRBJ2-5	-	TRBV2	TGTGCCAGCAGTAACTCGAACTCCCAAGAGACCCAGTACTTC	CASSNSNSQETQYF
-	TRBJ1-1	-	TRBV5-6	TGTGCCAGCAGCTTGGAACAGAACACTGAAGCTTTCTTT	CASSLEQNTEAFF
-	TRBJ2-3	TRBD2	TRBV13	TGTGCCAGCAGCTCCGGAGGCCTAGCGGCCACAGATACGCAGTATTTT	CASSSGGLAATDTQYF
-	TRBJ1-6	-	TRBV5-6	TGTGCCAGCAGGGAGGAGGTCTCGAGGAATTCACCCCTCCACTTT	CASREEVSRNSPLHF
-	TRBJ2-2	-	TRBV5-4	TGTGCCAGCAGCTTGAAAAGCCTAACCACCGGGGAGCTGTTTTTT	CASSLKSLTTGELFF
-	TRBJ2-3	-	TRBV27	TGTGCCAGCAGCCACAGACCTCTAGCCCCAGATACGCAGTATTTT	CASSHRPLAPDTQYF
-	TRBJ1-1	-	TRBV4-1	TGCGCCAGCAGCCAAAGGGGAAACACTGAAGCTTTCTTT	CASSQRGNTEAFF
-	TRBJ2-7	TRBD2	TRBV5-4	TGTGCCAGCAGCCAACTAGCGGGGTCCTACGAGCAGTACTTC	CASSQLAGSYEQYF
-	TRBJ2-1	-	TRBV7-6	TGTGCCAGCAGCCCGGAGGCTATGAGCAATGAGCAGTTCTTC	CASSPEAMSNEQFF
once	TRBJ2-7	-	TRBV6-1	TGTGCCAGCAGTTATTCTCCCTACGAGCAGTACTTC	CASSYSPYEQYF
-	TRBJ1-1	-	TRBV27	TGTGCCAGCAGTCACCTGGGACGGATTGAAGCTTTCTTT	CASSHLGRIEAFF
-	TRBJ1-2	TRBD1	TRBV11-2	TGTGCCAGCAGCAAGGAAGGGACAGGCGAGTACTACACCTTC	CASSKEGTGEYYTF
-	TRBJ2-7	-	TRBV7-6	TGTGCCAGCAGCTTAGGGGGGGCAGTCTACGAGCAGTACTTC	CASSLGGAVYEQYF
-	TRBJ2-3	-	TRBV30	TGTGCCTGGGCCGGGGTGGAGACAGGCCGGAGGGATACGCAGTATTTT	CAWAGVETGRRDTQYF
-	TRBJ1-2	-	TRBV2	TGTGCCAGCAGTGATTGGGTAGTCGGGGGGCGCGGTGGCTACACCTTC	CASSDWVVGGRGGYTF
-	TRBJ2-5	TRBD1	TRBV27	TGTGCCAGCAGTCGACAGGGTGAAGAGACCCAGTACTTC	CASSRQGEETQYF
-	TRBJ2-6	TRBD1	TRBV27	TGTGCCAGCAGTTTGACAGGGGGCGGTCTATCCGGGGCCAACGTCCTGACTTTC	CASSLTGGGLSGANVLTF
once	TRBJ2-2	-	TRBV11-3	TGTGCCAGCTCGGACAGACACTACTACACCGGGGAGCTGTTTTTT	CASSDRHYYTGELFF
-	TRBJ2-5	-	TRBV13	TGTGCCAGCAGCTTAAGGGGGGCCCACCAAGAGACCCAGTACTTC	CASSLRGAHQETQYF
-	TRBJ2-7	TRBD2	TRBV13	TGTGCCAGCAGCCCTGGTGGGAGGGGCTTCTACGAGCAGTACTTC	CASSPGGRGFYEQYF
-	TRBJ2-4	TRBD2	TRBV19	TGTGCCAGTTCAGCGGGAGATGGCAAAAACATTCAGTACTTC	CASSAGDGKNIQYF
-	TRBJ2-4	TRBD1	TRBV11-2	TGTGCCAGCAGCCCCCGAGCGGGACAGGGCGGGACCAAAAACATTCAGTACTTC	CASSPRAGQGGTKNIQYF
once	TRBJ2-3	-	TRBV29-1	TGCAGCGTTGCAACGGGGGGCACAGATACGCAGTATTTT	CSVATGGTDTQYF
-	TRBJ2-7	-	TRBV5-5	TGTGCCAGCAGCTTTACAGGGAACGAGCAGTACTTC	CASSFTGNEQYF
-	TRBJ1-2	-	TRBV11-2	TGTGCCAGCAGCTTGGACGGTAACTATGGCTACACCTTC	CASSLDGNYGYTF
-	TRBJ2-1	TRBD2	TRBV10-3	TGTGCCATCACCCCCACTAGCGACTACAATGAGCAGTTCTTC	CAITPTSDYNEQFF
-	TRBJ1-1	-	TRBV10-3	TGTGCCATCAATACAGACCGGGCGACGAACACTGAAGCTTTCTTT	CAINTDRATNTEAFF
-	TRBJ2-2	-	TRBV15	TGTGCCACCAGCAGAGAGGGGAACACCGGGGAGCTGTTTTTT	CATSREGNTGELFF
-	TRBJ2-3	-	TRBV9	TGTGCCAGCAGCGTGACTGGGACAGATACGCAGTATTTT	CASSVTGTDTQYF
once	TRBJ1-3	-	TRBV6-4	TGTGCCAGCAGTGACCCGCCCTCGAGGGGGGAATTCTCTGGAAACACCATATATTTT	CASSDPPSRGEFSGNTIYF
-	TRBJ1-2	-	TRBV27	TGTGCCAGCACGCCCACAATAGGAGGTGGCTACACCTTC	CASTPTIGGGYTF
-	TRBJ1-2	-	TRBV6-5	TGTGCCAACATATTAGGACAGCCCTATGGCTACACCTTC	CANILGQPYGYTF
-	TRBJ1-6	-	TRBV28	TGTGCCAGCAGTCCATCTCGTGAGTGGTCCTATAATTCACCCCTCCACTTT	CASSPSREWSYNSPLHF
-	TRBJ1-2	-	TRBV29-1	TGCAGCGTTGAAGACGATGGGTACTATGGCTACACCTTC	CSVEDDGYYGYTF
-	TRBJ2-4	TRBD1	TRBV7-9	TGTGCCAGCAGCTTAGTGGGACAGGGGGTTCCCAAAAACATTCAGTACTTC	CASSLVGQGVPKNIQYF
-	TRBJ1-2	-	TRBV15	TGTGCCACCAGCCCGAAGCAGCCAGCTAACTATGGCTACACCTTC	CATSPKQPANYGYTF
-	TRBJ1-5	-	TRBV27	TGTGCCAGCAGTCTTATACAGGGTAGCAATCAGCCCCAGCATTTT	CASSLIQGSNQPQHF
-	TRBJ2-7	TRBD1	TRBV6-5	TGTGCCAGCAGTTACGACAGGGGTTACGAGCAGTACTTC	CASSYDRGYEQYF
-	TRBJ2-7	-	TRBV5-5	TGTGCCAGCAGCCCGACGGACCGTGACTACGAGCAGTACTTC	CASSPTDRDYEQYF